This entry describes one TCR beta chain. Via 5' RACE with UMI labels, TRB cDNA libraries were prepared. TCRdb reprocessed the 5' RACE reads; each CDR3 protein has one entry and no DNA is given. The repertoire table contains 50,000 to 65,000 distinct CDR3 sequences. The record originates from a study of CXCR3-negative and CXCR3-positive naive CD8 T cells. Cells classed as naive CD8+ T cells were CD45RO-CCR7+CD27+CD95-. Material for sequencing was naive CXCR3- CD8+ T cells from blood. Subset noted: CD45RO-CCR7+CD27+CD95- naive CD8+ T cells lacking CXCR3 (TNR3-). The clonotype comes from a human donor in good health. Some clones in this sample may be carry-over from other donors' samples.

This chain's CDR3 is CASSLAGELFF. V usage is TRBV28 and J usage is TRBJ2-2. The CDR3 runs to 11 residues. The germline gives CDR1 MDHEN, CDR2 SYDVKM. Complete variable domain (other parts from reference TRBV28 and TRBJ2-2): DVKVTQSSRYLVKRTGEKVFLECVQDMDHENMFWYRQDPGLGLRLIYFSYDVKMKEKGDIPEGYSVSREKKERFSLILESASTNQTSMYLCASSLAGELFFGEGSRLTVL.